The 9 T cell receptor beta chains below were found in one sample sequenced in a study of T cell responses to AZD1222 COVID-19 vaccine (dated by TCRdb to the early 2020s). The method behind the library was the immunoSEQ multiplex PCR assay. As stored in TCRdb, this immuneACCESS dataset retains in-frame rearrangements with V and J assigned. A fraction of the clones does not appear; measured against another copy, unresolved V genes explain less than half of the discrepancy, and the remainder lacks a known reason. This sample has approximately 73,000 clones in its table, and about 82% of those were observed once. Approximately 2.9% of the sample is in the top ten clones. According to the study, the label for this sample's time point signals: baseline before first vaccination. The input for sequencing was peripheral blood, taken on day 0 of AZD1222 vaccination. These receptor sequences come from an adult in good health.

The J gene is TRBJ2-2, the V gene TRBV30, with 7 bases lining up with TRBD1. CDR3 length: 17 residues. V was clipped by 2 bases and J by 0 bases; unmatched bases: 9. CDR1 and CDR2 (germline): GTSNPN, SVGIG (reference sequence). Here the CDR3 reads CAWSITGVRANTGELFF. DNA for the CDR3: TGTGCCTGGAGTATCACAGGGGTCAGGGCGAACACCGGGGAGCTGTTTTTT. Together with reference TRBV30 and TRBJ2-2, the CDR3 gives the full variable domain: SQTIHQWPATLVQPVGSPLSLECTVEGTSNPNLYWYRQAAGRGLQLLFYSVGIGQISSEVPQNLSASRPQDRQFILSSKKLLLSDSGFYLCAWSITGVRANTGELFFGEGSRLTVL.

This CDR3 reads CASSLGDKSNQPQHF. In DNA form, the CDR3 reads TGTGCCAGCAGCTTAGGGGACAAGAGCAATCAGCCCCAGCATTTT. This sequence joins TRBV7-8 and TRBJ1-5; tentative D call: TRBD1 (6 bases). The ends were cut back, 1 base at V and 1 base at J, with 8 bases in the middle. The CDR3 has 15 amino acids. The germline V gene encodes CDR1 SGHVS and CDR2 FQNEAQ.

The rearrangement links TRBV30 to TRBJ2-5; possible D gene TRBD2, 5 bases. From germline, CDR1 is GTSNPN and CDR2 SVGIG (reference sequence). The CDR3 covers 12 residues. V was pared by 2 bases and J by 6 bases, with 10 bases between. The CDR3 sequence: CAWSIGVQTQYF. The CDR3 DNA reads as TGTGCCTGGAGTATCGGGGTCCAGACCCAGTACTTC.

This clone appeared a few times. The CDR3 region is CSARETSGTDTQYF. As DNA, the CDR3 is TGCAGTGCTCGTGAAACTAGCGGCACAGATACGCAGTATTTT. The genes are TRBV20-1 and TRBJ2-3; 7 bases agree with TRBD2. The trim removed 5 bases at V and 1 base at J, leaving 6 bases unmatched. The CDR3 length is 14 residues. Germline V gives CDR1 DFQATT, CDR2 SNEGSKA (reference sequence).

The V and J genes are TRBV2 and TRBJ2-7; no firm D call. The CDR3 is 12 amino acids. CDR1 is SNHLY, CDR2 FYNNEI, per germline. V was clipped by 6 bases and J by 0 bases, with 6 bases between them. The CDR3 bases are TGTGCCAGCAGGGCGGACTCCTACGAGCAGTACTTC. Encoded protein: CASRADSYEQYF.

The V and J genes are TRBV5-6 and TRBJ2-1, with a possible D match to TRBD2 (5 bases). The CDR3 totals 15 residues. Trimming removed 2 bases from V and 0 bases from J, with 9 bases in between. Germline values: CDR1 SGHDT, CDR2 YYEEEE. The CDR3 DNA reads as TGTGCCAGCAGCTTAAGCGGCAGCTCCTACAATGAGCAGTTCTTC. Its protein product is CASSLSGSSYNEQFF.

This clone was detected only a few times. The chain combines TRBV27 with TRBJ1-1, with D tentatively TRBD1 (6 bases). The germline V gene encodes CDR1 MNHEY and CDR2 SMNVEV (reference sequence). This CDR3 has 14 amino acids. V gave up 6 bases and J gave up 1 base, with 12 bases separating them. The CDR3 protein is CASSVGGQNTEAFF. The CDR3 DNA sequence: TGTGCCAGCAGCGTCGGGGGACAGAACACTGAAGCTTTCTTT.

This chain links TRBV6-1 with TRBJ1-3, with D uncertain. Trimming stripped 2 bases from V and 0 bases from J, with 8 bases between. Germline assignment: CDR1 MNHNS and CDR2 SASEGT. This CDR3 is built from 15 residues. The chain's CDR3 is CASSERLISGNTIYF. The CDR3 DNA reads as TGTGCCAGCAGTGAACGACTGATCTCTGGAAACACCATATATTTT.

V usage is TRBV3-1 (or the pseudogene TRBV3-2) and J usage is TRBJ2-2; 7 nucleotides align to TRBD2. Germline V lookup: CDR1 LGHDT, CDR2 YNNKEL (reference sequence). The CDR3 extends over 15 amino acids. V trimming: 1 base; J trimming: 5 bases; junction bases outside the gene matches: 4. The CDR3 region is CASSQVLADTGELFF. The CDR3 nucleotides are TGTGCCAGCAGCCAAGTTCTAGCGGATACCGGGGAGCTGTTTTTT.